These 17 T cell receptor beta chains share one sample of origin, sequenced in a study of CD8 T cells in Susac syndrome. Random hexamers primed reverse transcription of about 0.45 to 1 ug RNA. TCRdb analysed the immunoSEQ multiplex PCR reads with MiXCR anew, one entry per CDR3 protein. The data hold about 290,000 distinct CDR3 sequences, with approximately 85% observed a single time. The sequencing input was CD8+ T cells from PBMCs. These TCRs come from a human donor with multiple sclerosis.

A single count supports this clonotype. The rearrangement uses TRBV3-1 and TRBJ2-7; 8 bases are shared with TRBD2. V was clipped by 1 base and J by 7 bases; unmatched bases: 12. Germline CDR1 LGHDT, CDR2 YNNKEL (reference sequence). The CDR3 is made up of 16 amino acids. In DNA, the CDR3 is TGTGCCAGCAGCCAAGCCGGGGGGGCCCGTGGGTTGGAGCAGTACTTC. It encodes CASSQAGGARGLEQYF.

This clonotype came up once. In DNA form, the CDR3 reads TGTGCCAGCAGTTACTCGATCCGGGGTACAGATAGCAATCAGCCCCAGCATTTT. The encoded protein is CASSYSIRGTDSNQPQHF. This chain connects TRBV6-5 to TRBJ1-5, with no clear D. V was pared by 0 bases and J by 0 bases, with 15 bases between. The CDR3 extends over 18 amino acids. Germline CDR1 MNHEY, CDR2 SVGAGI.

The V gene is TRBV19, the J gene TRBJ2-4; no definite D call. The CDR3 has 11 residues. Trimming took 3 bases from V and 8 from J, leaving 5 bases between them. CDR1 and CDR2 from the germline V gene are LNHDA and SQIVND (reference sequence). DNA of the CDR3: TGTGCCAGTAGTATCCTTGACATTCAGTACTTC. Translating gives CASSILDIQYF.

The genes are TRBV27 and TRBJ2-3, with 10 positions matching TRBD2. The CDR3 is 18 amino acids. With V trimmed by 6 bases and J by 0 bases, 12 bases remained unmatched. Germline V gene lookup returns CDR1 MNHEY and CDR2 SMNVEV (reference sequence). The CDR3 DNA sequence: TGTGCCAGCAGGTCCACTAGCGGGATCCTCCCTAGCACAGATACGCAGTATTTT. Its protein is CASRSTSGILPSTDTQYF.

The chain uses TRBV7-9 and TRBJ2-7; a possible D gene is TRBD2 (5 bases). The CDR3 loop spans 12 amino acids. Germline values: CDR1 SEHNR, CDR2 FQNEAQ (reference sequence). The V gene lost 6 bases and the J gene lost 7 bases, with 13 bases spanning the gap. In nucleotides, the CDR3 is TGTGCCAGCAGTCACCCCCCGGGAGAGCAGTACTTC. It encodes CASSHPPGEQYF.

V usage is TRBV6-6 and J usage is TRBJ2-7, with 7 bases identical to TRBD1. The V gene's germline CDR1 is MNHNY and CDR2 SVGAGI (reference sequence). Trimming took 6 bases from V and 0 from J; bases not matched to a gene: 8. The CDR3 totals 15 residues. CDR3 protein: CASRPDRTASYEQYF. The CDR3 DNA reads as TGTGCCAGCAGACCGGACAGGACTGCCTCCTACGAGCAGTACTTC.

This rearrangement joins TRBV10-3 to TRBJ1-1; tentatively, D is TRBD1 (5 bases). The germline gives CDR1 ENHRY, CDR2 SYGVKD. There are 13 residues in the CDR3. Trimming took 4 bases from V and 5 from J, leaving 11 bases between them. The CDR3 region is CAISGQEGTEAFF. CDR3 sequence (DNA): TGTGCCATCAGTGGCCAGGAGGGGACTGAAGCTTTCTTT.

In its sample, this clonotype was seen once. The chain links TRBV6-5 to TRBJ2-7, with 9 bases aligning to TRBD1. Germline loops: CDR1 MNHEY, CDR2 SVGAGI. Unmatched junction bases numbered 2, after V lost 0 bases and J lost 5 bases. The CDR3 covers 14 residues. CDR3 DNA: TGTGCCAGCAGTTACTCGGGGGACAGGGACGAGCAGTACTTC. Its translation: CASSYSGDRDEQYF.

The chain recombines TRBV15 with TRBJ1-4; 9 positions match TRBD1. Germline loops: CDR1 LNHNV, CDR2 YYDKDF (reference sequence). The V gene end was trimmed by 5 bases and the J gene end by 8 bases; junction bases not matched to a gene: 12. The CDR3 runs 16 residues. CDR3 nucleotides: TGTGCCACCAGCGGGGATAGGGGGGACAGGGAAGAAAAACTGTTTTTT. This encodes CATSGDRGDREEKLFF.

In this sample, this clonotype turned up a few times. The V call is TRBV5-4, the J call TRBJ2-1, with TRBD1 matching over 7 bases. The trim removed 6 bases at V and 6 bases at J, leaving 9 bases unmatched. Germline values: CDR1 SGHNT, CDR2 YYREEE (reference sequence). This CDR3 is 14 amino acids long. The DNA for the CDR3 is TGTGCCAGCACCCTCTCGGACAGGCGCAATGAGCAGTTCTTC. It is translated as CASTLSDRRNEQFF.

The chain is built from TRBV5-4 and TRBJ2-1, with 11 bases matching TRBD2. After removal of 1 base from V and 2 bases from J, the junction contained 2 bases not matched to a gene. This CDR3 region has 16 residues. Germline V gene lookup returns CDR1 SGHNT and CDR2 YYREEE (reference sequence). As DNA, the CDR3 is TGTGCCAGCAGCTTGCCTAGCGGGGGGACCTACAATGAGCAGTTCTTC. This codes for CASSLPSGGTYNEQFF.

This clonotype showed up just once. The rearrangement joins TRBV20-1 to TRBJ2-7; D gene unclear. Germline-derived CDR1 and CDR2 are DFQATT and SNEGSKA (reference sequence). This CDR3 has 12 amino acids. The V gene lost 0 bases and the J gene lost 0 bases, with 3 bases spanning the gap. CDR3 residues: CSARDNSYEQYF. The CDR3 DNA sequence: TGCAGTGCTAGAGACAACTCCTACGAGCAGTACTTC.

The genes are TRBV4-3 and TRBJ1-2; TRBD1 agrees at 10 bases. Germline V gene sequence: CDR1 LGHNA, CDR2 YSLEER. This CDR3 has 16 amino acids. J was trimmed by 4 bases and V by 5 bases; bases with no gene match: 10. CDR3 in amino acids: CASSWDRGSISYGYTF. DNA of the CDR3: TGCGCCAGCAGCTGGGACAGGGGTAGTATTAGCTATGGCTACACCTTC.

This chain joins TRBV4-3 and TRBJ2-1; TRBD2 matches at 10 bases. The ends lost 1 base at V and 6 bases at J; junction bases unmatched: 9. CDR3 size: 17 residues. CDR1 is LGHNA, CDR2 YSLEER, per germline. This CDR3 reads CASSQVGLAGVGNEQFF. CDR3 nucleotides: TGCGCCAGCAGCCAAGTAGGGCTAGCGGGAGTGGGCAATGAGCAGTTCTTC.

The chain employs TRBV29-1 and TRBJ1-1; 8 nucleotides line up with TRBD1. The ends lost 3 bases at V and 0 bases at J; junction bases unmatched: 6. This CDR3 spans 15 amino acids. Germline V gene sequence: CDR1 SQVTM, CDR2 ANQGSEA. The CDR3 DNA sequence: TGCAGCGTTGAGGACAGGGTGGAGATGAACACTGAAGCTTTCTTT. Translated: CSVEDRVEMNTEAFF.

This clonotype showed up just a few times. V usage is TRBV4-3 and J usage is TRBJ2-5; TRBD2 is a possible D gene (5 bases). CDR1 is LGHNA, CDR2 YSLEER, per germline. The CDR3 totals 13 residues. V was cut by 0 bases and J by 5 bases, with 7 bases left in between. CDR3: CASSQDGGETQYF. The DNA for the CDR3 is TGCGCCAGCAGCCAAGACGGCGGGGAGACCCAGTACTTC.

The J gene is TRBJ1-1, the V gene TRBV18, with D possibly TRBD1 on 5 matching bases. The CDR3 length is 14 residues. V was clipped by 4 bases and J by 1 base, with 10 bases between them. Germline assignment: CDR1 KGHSH and CDR2 LQKENI. CDR3 DNA sequence: TGTGCCAGCTCACTCGGGGGGGGGAACACTGAAGCTTTCTTT. This codes for CASSLGGGNTEAFF.